Shown below are 26 T cell receptor beta chains from a single sample sequenced in a study of blood T cell repertoires in COVID-19. Here immunoSEQ multiplex PCR was the method, and the copy in TCRdb shows in-frame clones only, minus some. The sample lists fewer than 400,000 clones, 80% to 90% occurring once. The sequencing sample was made of PBMCs or T cells enriched from blood (not recorded which). All receptors derive from a man aged 25-45 years who had recovered from COVID-19.

V and J are TRBV28 and TRBJ1-2; 12 positions match TRBD1. Germline V gives CDR1 MDHEN, CDR2 SYDVKM. This CDR3 comprises 15 residues. J gave up 5 bases and V 4 bases, and 5 bases lay outside the gene matches. The CDR3 is CASSSGTGGIYGYTF. Written as DNA, the CDR3 is TGTGCCAGCAGTTCCGGGACAGGGGGCATTTATGGCTACACCTTC.

The chain links TRBV24-1 to TRBJ1-1; 9 positions match TRBD1. The V gene end was trimmed by 4 bases and the J gene end by 0 bases; junction bases not matched to a gene: 5. Germline V CDR1 and CDR2: KGHDR, SFDVKD. This CDR3 has 16 amino acids. CDR3 residues: CATSDSRQGVNTEAFF. CDR3 sequence (DNA): TGTGCCACCAGTGACTCTCGACAGGGGGTGAACACTGAAGCTTTCTTT.

Written as DNA, the CDR3 is TGTGCCAGCAGTTCCCCAGGTCTGGACCAAGAGACCCAGTACTTC. Amino acid sequence: CASSSPGLDQETQYF. The chain couples TRBV28 to TRBJ2-5; D is unresolved. The V end was cut by 4 bases, the J end by 0 bases, with 12 bases between. This CDR3 spans 15 amino acids. Per germline, CDR1 MDHEN and CDR2 SYDVKM. The full variable domain, in which reference TRBV28 and TRBJ2-5 provide the parts outside the CDR3, is DVKVTQSSRYLVKRTGEKVFLECVQDMDHENMFWYRQDPGLGLRLIYFSYDVKMKEKGDIPEGYSVSREKKERFSLILESASTNQTSMYLCASSSPGLDQETQYFGPGTRLLVL.

J is TRBJ2-2 and V is TRBV18, with 8 bases that match TRBD2. Losses at the gene ends were 8 bases for V and 4 bases for J; bases not matched to a gene: 9. The CDR3 has 15 amino acids. The germline V gene encodes CDR1 KGHSH and CDR2 LQKENI. The CDR3: CASDPRGAPTGELFF. In nucleotides, the CDR3 is TGTGCCAGCGATCCGCGGGGGGCCCCCACCGGGGAGCTGTTTTTT.

V usage is TRBV14 and J usage is TRBJ1-6, with 7 bases aligning to TRBD1. The CDR3 runs 13 residues. Trimming removed 5 bases from V and 9 bases from J; junction bases left unmatched: 4. Germline CDR1 reads SGHDN; CDR2 reads FVKESK. The CDR3 region is CASSGTAGSPLHF. In DNA, the CDR3 is TGTGCCAGCAGCGGGACAGCGGGTTCACCCCTCCACTTT.

V gene TRBV5-1 combines with J gene TRBJ1-1; D is unclear. The germline CDR1 and CDR2 sequences are SGHRS and YFSETQ. There are 14 residues in the CDR3. Trimming left V 0 bases short and J 3 bases short, with 9 bases between. The CDR3 region has the DNA TGCGCCAGCAGCTTGGGAAGGAGGGACACTGAAGCTTTCTTT. Its protein product is CASSLGRRDTEAFF. Full variable domain (rest looked up from reference TRBV5-1 and TRBJ1-1): KAGVTQTPRYLIKTRGQQVTLSCSPISGHRSVSWYQQTPGQGLQFLFEYFSETQRNKGNFPGRFSGRQFSNSRSEMNVSTLELGDSALYLCASSLGRRDTEAFFGQGTRLTVV.

The rearrangement uses TRBV28 and TRBJ1-3; possible D gene TRBD1, 6 bases. The CDR3 is 14 residues long. The germline CDR1 and CDR2 sequences are MDHEN and SYDVKM. Between the trimmed V and J ends, which lost 5 bases and 4 bases, there was a span of 12 bases. The CDR3 coding sequence is TGTGCCAGCAGTAGCCTTGACAGGGGAAACACCATATATTTT. The encoded protein is CASSSLDRGNTIYF.

The chain recombines TRBV6-5 with TRBJ1-5; TRBD1 might be the D (5 bases). Germline V gives CDR1 MNHEY, CDR2 SVGAGI. V lost 7 bases to trimming and J lost 4 bases, with 11 bases between them. This CDR3 has 13 amino acids. DNA for the CDR3: TGTGCCAGCACCCGGACACTAAATCAGCCCCAGCATTTT. This gives the protein CASTRTLNQPQHF.

The chain recombines TRBV12-3 or TRBV12-4 with TRBJ1-2; unclear D gene. This CDR3 has 13 residues. V was shortened by 3 bases and J by 3 bases, with 8 bases between the two germline ends. CDR3 in DNA: TGTGCCAGCAGTTTGTCGCGGGACTATGGCTACACCTTC. Translated: CASSLSRDYGYTF.

The count of this clone is one. The V call is TRBV7-8, the J call TRBJ2-5; possibly TRBD1 for D (6 bases). The CDR3 covers 18 residues. Germline loops: CDR1 SGHVS, CDR2 FQNEAQ. Trimming shortened V by 3 bases and J by 4 bases, and 24 bases separated the two germline ends. For the CDR3, the DNA is TGTGCCAGCAGCTTGGGACCAGGTCAGGGGAAAAAGGGAGAGACCCAGTACTTC. It yields the protein CASSLGPGQGKKGETQYF.

V is TRBV7-2 and J is TRBJ2-7, with 7 bases aligning to TRBD1. There are 13 residues in the CDR3. The V gene's germline CDR1 is SGHTA and CDR2 FQGNSA. The V segment lost 1 base and the J segment 7 bases; nucleotides outside the gene matches: 4. DNA of the CDR3: TGTGCCAGCAGCTTAGAGGCAGGGGGTGAGCAGTACTTC. Protein product: CASSLEAGGEQYF. Combining the CDR3 with reference TRBV7-2 and TRBJ2-7 gives the whole variable domain GAGVSQSPSNKVTEKGKDVELRCDPISGHTALYWYRQSLGQGLEFLIYFQGNSAPDKSGLPSDRFSAERTGGSVSTLTIQRTQQEDSAVYLCASSLEAGGEQYFGPGTRLTVT.

The rearrangement joins TRBV2 to TRBJ1-1; D remains unclear. The CDR3 contains 13 residues. CDR1 is SNHLY and CDR2 is FYNNEI in the germline V gene. V lost 3 bases, J lost 1 base, and 6 bases lay in between. The CDR3 region is CASSDWRNTEAFF. For the CDR3, the DNA is TGTGCCAGCAGTGATTGGAGGAACACTGAAGCTTTCTTT.

The gene calls are TRBV7-9 and TRBJ2-7, with TRBD1 matching 8 bases. CDR1 is SEHNR, CDR2 FQNEAQ, per germline (reference sequence). The ends lost 8 bases at V and 6 bases at J; junction bases unmatched: 6. The CDR3 is 12 residues long. CDR3: CASFDTGGEQYF. The CDR3 DNA sequence: TGTGCCAGCTTTGATACAGGGGGCGAGCAGTACTTC. The full variable domain, completed using reference TRBV7-9 and TRBJ2-7, is DTGVSQNPRHKITKRGQNVTFRCDPISEHNRLYWYRQTLGQGPEFLTYFQNEAQLEKSRLLSDRFSAERPKGSFSTLEIQRTEQGDSAMYLCASFDTGGEQYFGPGTRLTVT.

The rearrangement links TRBV12-5 to TRBJ1-5; D is perhaps TRBD1 (5 bases). The V end lost 8 bases, the J end lost 1 base, and 18 bases lay between the germline ends. Germline assignment: CDR1 LGHNT and CDR2 FRNRAP. This CDR3 is built from 16 residues. DNA of the CDR3: TGTGCTAGTCGGGATTCAGGGAGGATGAGCAATCAGCCCCAGCATTTT. It codes for CASRDSGRMSNQPQHF.

The count of this clone is one. The chain joins TRBV2 to TRBJ2-7; D may be TRBD2 (7 bases). From germline, CDR1 is SNHLY and CDR2 FYNNEI. This CDR3 comprises 12 residues. V was pared by 10 bases and J by 5 bases, with 15 bases between. CDR3 bases: TGTGCCATCCCAAAGGGGGGGAACGAGCAGTACTTC. Protein: CAIPKGGNEQYF.

V gene TRBV5-6 combines with J gene TRBJ1-4; D unclear. V lost 2 bases to trimming and J lost 1 base, with 6 bases between them. The CDR3 covers 14 residues. The germline V gene has CDR1 SGHDT and CDR2 YYEEEE. CDR3 coding DNA: TGTGCCAGCAGCTTACCGGGAACTAATGAAAAACTGTTTTTT. It specifies CASSLPGTNEKLFF. Using reference TRBV5-6 and TRBJ1-4 for the parts outside the CDR3, the full variable domain is DAGVTQSPTHLIKTRGQQVTLRCSPKSGHDTVSWYQQALGQGPQFIFQYYEEEERQRGNFPDRFSGHQFPNYSSELNVNALLLGDSALYLCASSLPGTNEKLFFGSGTQLSVL.

The chain has TRBV7-3 and TRBJ1-2; D is unclear. V was shortened by 1 base and J by 2 bases, with 14 bases between the two germline ends. Germline assignment: CDR1 SGHTA and CDR2 FQGTGA. CDR3 length equals 16 residues. For the CDR3, the DNA is TGTGCCAGCAGCTTAAAGGGCGGGGAAGGAAACTATGGCTACACCTTC. Protein product: CASSLKGGEGNYGYTF.

The rearrangement uses TRBV29-1 and TRBJ1-1; perhaps TRBD1 as D (6 bases). The CDR3 consists of 11 residues. Per the germline V gene, CDR1 is SQVTM and CDR2 is ANQGSEA. V was trimmed by 7 bases and J by 5 bases, leaving 11 bases between them. The CDR3 sequence is CSAGVATEAFF. The CDR3 DNA reads as TGCAGCGCAGGGGTAGCAACTGAAGCTTTCTTT.

The chain employs TRBV7-9 and TRBJ1-1, with D tentatively TRBD1 (5 bases). This CDR3 comprises 14 residues. Germline values: CDR1 SEHNR, CDR2 FQNEAQ (reference sequence). V lost 2 bases and J lost 5, with 12 bases in between. CDR3 nucleotide sequence: TGTGCCAGCAGCTTAATGGGGCTGGGAACTGAAGCTTTCTTT. This sequence encodes CASSLMGLGTEAFF.

The gene calls are TRBV19 and TRBJ1-4; no definite D call. The CDR3 is 13 residues long. Per the germline V gene, CDR1 is LNHDA and CDR2 is SQIVND (reference sequence). V was trimmed by 4 bases and J by 6 bases, leaving 9 bases between them. CDR3 residues: CASSSGQDEKLFF. CDR3 sequence (DNA): TGTGCCAGTAGTAGTGGGCAGGATGAAAAACTGTTTTTT.

The chain links TRBV3-1 (or the pseudogene TRBV3-2) to TRBJ1-2; the D is unclear. The CDR3 sequence is 13 residues long. V lost 1 base, J lost 0 bases, and 3 bases lay in between. The germline V gene encodes CDR1 LGHDT and CDR2 YNNKEL (reference sequence). CDR3 sequence reads: CASSQATNYGYTF. In DNA form, the CDR3 reads TGTGCCAGCAGCCAAGCCACTAACTATGGCTACACCTTC.

The CDR3 sequence is CASSQDPGVDYGYTF. CDR3 coding DNA: TGTGCCAGCAGCCAAGATCCCGGAGTCGACTATGGCTACACCTTC. V usage is TRBV4-2 and J usage is TRBJ1-2; no clear D. The V gene lost 0 bases and the J gene lost 3 bases, with 11 bases spanning the gap. Germline V gene lookup returns CDR1 LGHNA and CDR2 YNFKEQ. The length of the CDR3 is 15 residues.

The genes are TRBV20-1 and TRBJ2-3; TRBD1 aligns across 8 bases. The ends lost 3 bases at V and 2 bases at J; junction bases unmatched: 7. The CDR3 covers 15 residues. The germline gives CDR1 DFQATT, CDR2 SNEGSKA (reference sequence). This CDR3 reads CSASQGAFSTDTQYF. CDR3 bases: TGCAGTGCTAGTCAGGGGGCCTTCTCCACAGATACGCAGTATTTT.

This clone appeared once. The rearrangement uses TRBV7-9 and TRBJ2-1, with D hard to call. Germline V gives CDR1 SEHNR, CDR2 FQNEAQ (reference sequence). The V gene lost 1 base and the J gene lost 7 bases, with 5 bases spanning the gap. The CDR3 consists of 12 residues. The CDR3 here is CASSLELNEQFF. CDR3 DNA sequence: TGTGCCAGCAGCTTAGAATTAAATGAGCAGTTCTTC.

The chain has TRBV18 and TRBJ2-5; D may be TRBD1 (5 bases). CDR3 length: 13 residues. Germline loops: CDR1 KGHSH, CDR2 LQKENI. V lost 5 bases, J lost 2 bases, and 9 bases lay in between. CDR3 protein: CASSVTAQETQYF. The DNA for the CDR3 is TGTGCCAGCTCAGTGACAGCGCAAGAGACCCAGTACTTC.

The chain carries TRBV5-4 and TRBJ2-3, with D possibly matching TRBD1 (6 bases). The CDR3 has 15 residues. Germline V gene sequence: CDR1 SGHNT, CDR2 YYREEE (reference sequence). V shed 2 bases and J shed 0 bases, with 10 bases lying between them. CDR3 loop: CASSLGGSSTDTQYF. In DNA form, the CDR3 reads TGTGCCAGCAGCTTAGGGGGATCTAGCACAGATACGCAGTATTTT. Together with reference TRBV5-4 and TRBJ2-3, the CDR3 gives the full variable domain: ETGVTQSPTHLIKTRGQQVTLRCSSQSGHNTVSWYQQALGQGPQFIFQYYREEENGRGNFPPRFSGLQFPNYSSELNVNALELDDSALYLCASSLGGSSTDTQYFGPGTRLTVL.